A single sample gave rise to the 3 T cell receptor beta chains below, sequenced in a study of shared clonotypes between healthy human individuals. Produced via immunoSEQ multiplex PCR; TCRdb's table is partial and in-frame only. The sample has about 490,000 clones, around 80% seen once. Source material: PBMCs. The receptors were sampled from a middle-aged woman in good health. Some clones in this sample may be carry-over from other donors' samples.

The chain joins TRBV5-1 to TRBJ2-1, with D possibly matching TRBD2 (5 bases). Germline CDR1 reads SGHRS; CDR2 reads YFSETQ. V dropped 5 bases and J dropped 0 bases, with 15 bases sitting between them. CDR3 length: 16 residues. The CDR3 nucleotides are TGCGCCAGCAGTACGAGGGAACCCTCCTCCTACAATGAGCAGTTCTTC. The encoded protein is CASSTREPSSYNEQFF.

The chain joins TRBV5-1 to TRBJ1-4; possible D gene TRBD1, 6 bases. The V gene lost 4 bases and the J gene lost 8 bases, with 12 bases spanning the gap. CDR1 and CDR2 (germline): SGHRS, YFSETQ. The CDR3 has 13 residues. The CDR3 is CASSPGVGEKLFF. DNA of the CDR3: TGCGCCAGCAGCCCAGGGGTTGGGGAAAAACTGTTTTTT. Combining the CDR3 with reference TRBV5-1 and TRBJ1-4 gives the whole variable domain KAGVTQTPRYLIKTRGQQVTLSCSPISGHRSVSWYQQTPGQGLQFLFEYFSETQRNKGNFPGRFSGRQFSNSRSEMNVSTLELGDSALYLCASSPGVGEKLFFGSGTQLSVL.

The J gene is TRBJ2-3, the V gene TRBV5-1, with D unresolved. Trimming removed 4 bases from V and 4 bases from J, with 16 bases in between. Germline CDR1 reads SGHRS; CDR2 reads YFSETQ. CDR3 length: 15 residues. In nucleotides, the CDR3 is TGCGCCAGCAGCCGTGGAACAGCCTCCCCAGATACGCAGTATTTT. Residues: CASSRGTASPDTQYF.